Listed below are T cell receptor beta chains from one sample, sequenced in a study of blood T cell repertoires in COVID-19. Profiling relied on immunoSEQ multiplex PCR, and the TCRdb table lists in-frame clones only, not all of them. Altogether 60,000 to 70,000 clones are present, over 80% being singletons, with the ten largest covering 35% to 45%. The source material was peripheral blood. The source of these receptors is a human donor in a cohort sampled during active COVID-19. The CDR3 runs from the conserved cysteine through the conserved F or W. The order of the fields is clone size, D gene, J gene, V gene, CDR3 protein, CDR3 DNA. The D gene is left open where the match is weak. The size of a clone is reported for some rows only, either as once, few or many, or as a class for expanded clones.

size: -; D: TRBD1; J: TRBJ2-1; V: TRBV2; CDR3: CASSNRQGYNEQFF; DNA: TGTGCCAGCAGCAACCGACAGGGCTACAATGAGCAGTTCTTC
size: -; D: -; J: TRBJ2-7; V: TRBV28; CDR3: CASRAPEIAYEQYF; DNA: TGTGCCAGCAGAGCGCCGGAGATAGCCTACGAGCAGTACTTC
size: -; D: TRBD1; J: TRBJ2-3; V: TRBV9; CDR3: CASSVATSTGGLADTQYF; DNA: TGTGCCAGCAGCGTAGCGACCTCTACAGGGGGTCTAGCAGATACGCAGTATTTT
size: -; D: TRBD1; J: TRBJ2-1; V: TRBV5-4; CDR3: CASSNAGGRGSYNEQFF; DNA: TGTGCCAGCAGTAACGCAGGGGGCCGGGGCTCCTACAATGAGCAGTTCTTC
size: -; D: -; J: TRBJ1-3; V: TRBV5-1; CDR3: CASSSGTSGNTIYF; DNA: TGCGCCAGCAGCTCCGGGACATCTGGAAACACCATATATTTT
size: -; D: -; J: TRBJ1-2; V: TRBV2; CDR3: CASSESFAGGGYTF; DNA: TGTGCCAGCAGTGAAAGCTTCGCGGGGGGCGGCTACACCTTC
size: once; D: -; J: TRBJ1-6; V: TRBV5-1; CDR3: CASRLEQASPLHF; DNA: TGCGCCAGCAGATTAGAACAGGCTTCACCCCTCCACTTT
size: -; D: -; J: TRBJ1-6; V: TRBV5-1; CDR3: CASSLYGELLISPLHF; DNA: TGCGCCAGCAGCTTGTATGGGGAGCTCCTAATTTCACCCCTCCACTTT
size: -; D: -; J: TRBJ1-1; V: TRBV10-2; CDR3: CASSASHGVNTEAFF; DNA: TGCGCCAGCAGCGCAAGTCACGGGGTGAACACTGAAGCTTTCTTT
size: -; D: TRBD1; J: TRBJ2-1; V: TRBV5-1; CDR3: CASRYGTGDYNEQFF; DNA: TGCGCCAGCAGGTATGGGACAGGGGATTACAATGAGCAGTTCTTC
size: -; D: TRBD1; J: TRBJ1-5; V: TRBV11-2; CDR3: CAPDRPKERNQPQHF; DNA: TGTGCCCCGGACAGGCCCAAGGAGAGGAATCAGCCCCAGCATTTT
size: -; D: TRBD1; J: TRBJ1-1; V: TRBV14; CDR3: CASSLQGLGNTEAFF; DNA: TGTGCCAGCAGCCTACAGGGGCTAGGAAACACTGAAGCTTTCTTT
size: -; D: -; J: TRBJ1-1; V: TRBV11-3; CDR3: CATSRGGSMNTEAFF; DNA: TGTGCCACAAGCCGTGGGGGCAGTATGAACACTGAAGCTTTCTTT
size: -; D: -; J: TRBJ2-5; V: TRBV25-1; CDR3: CASSVRGETQYF; DNA: TGTGCCAGCAGTGTTCGGGGAGAGACCCAGTACTTC
size: -; D: -; J: TRBJ2-2; V: TRBV7-8; CDR3: CASSLRFGRNTGELFF; DNA: TGTGCCAGCAGCTTGCGGTTCGGCAGGAACACCGGGGAGCTGTTTTTT
size: -; D: -; J: TRBJ1-6; V: TRBV6-1; CDR3: CASSVDSSSYNSPLHF; DNA: TGTGCCAGCAGTGTCGACAGCAGCTCCTATAATTCACCCCTCCACTTT
size: -; D: TRBD1; J: TRBJ2-3; V: TRBV7-9; CDR3: CASSAPTGPTDTQYF; DNA: TGTGCCAGCAGCGCCCCGACAGGGCCCACAGATACGCAGTATTTT
size: -; D: -; J: TRBJ1-1; V: TRBV27; CDR3: CASSLYPRNTEAFF; DNA: TGTGCCAGCAGCCTTTACCCGAGGAACACTGAAGCTTTCTTT
size: -; D: -; J: TRBJ1-2; V: TRBV6-6; CDR3: CASSSGTTYGYTF; DNA: TGTGCCAGCAGCTCCGGGACAACCTATGGCTACACCTTC
size: once; D: TRBD1; J: TRBJ1-6; V: TRBV28; CDR3: CASSPGQGRSPLHF; DNA: TGTGCCAGCAGCCCGGGACAGGGGCGGTCACCCCTCCACTTT
size: -; D: -; J: TRBJ2-7; V: TRBV7-9; CDR3: CASSLSREQYF; DNA: TGTGCCAGCAGCTTATCTCGCGAGCAGTACTTC
size: -; D: TRBD2; J: TRBJ2-2; V: TRBV7-9; CDR3: CASSPSTGGSGELFF; DNA: TGTGCCAGCAGTCCCTCGACGGGGGGTTCCGGGGAGCTGTTTTTT
size: -; D: TRBD2; J: TRBJ2-3; V: TRBV5-1; CDR3: CASSLAGTSGVGADTQYF; DNA: TGCGCCAGCAGCTTGGCGGGGACTAGCGGGGTTGGGGCAGATACGCAGTATTTT
size: -; D: -; J: TRBJ2-1; V: TRBV5-1; CDR3: CASSRQVGHNEQFF; DNA: TGCGCCAGCAGCCGGCAGGTCGGTCACAATGAGCAGTTCTTC
size: -; D: -; J: TRBJ2-1; V: TRBV7-2; CDR3: CASSRYRPDNEQFF; DNA: TGTGCCAGCAGCCGTTACAGGCCAGACAATGAGCAGTTCTTC
size: -; D: -; J: TRBJ2-1; V: TRBV20-1; CDR3: CSAAAKSEQFF; DNA: TGCAGTGCAGCCGCTAAGAGTGAGCAGTTCTTC
size: -; D: TRBD1; J: TRBJ2-4; V: TRBV18; CDR3: CASSPLTGGSKNIQYF; DNA: TGTGCCAGCTCACCACTGACAGGGGGCTCCAAAAACATTCAGTACTTC
size: -; D: -; J: TRBJ1-6; V: TRBV4-3; CDR3: CASSQDPDSRNNSPLHF; DNA: TGCGCCAGCAGCCAAGACCCGGACTCAAGAAATAATTCACCCCTCCACTTT
size: few; D: -; J: TRBJ1-5; V: TRBV7-2; CDR3: CASSLYQGQPQHF; DNA: TGTGCCAGCAGCTTATATCAGGGTCAGCCCCAGCATTTT
size: -; D: -; J: TRBJ1-3; V: TRBV9; CDR3: CASSGRSGGLTNTIYF; DNA: TGTGCCAGCAGCGGCCGATCGGGGGGTTTGACGAACACCATATATTTT
size: -; D: -; J: TRBJ1-2; V: TRBV6-5; CDR3: CASNQGYGYTF; DNA: TGTGCCAGCAACCAGGGCTATGGCTACACCTTC
size: -; D: -; J: TRBJ1-3; V: TRBV19; CDR3: CASKWSSGNTIYF; DNA: TGTGCCAGTAAGTGGAGCTCTGGAAACACCATATATTTT
size: -; D: TRBD2; J: TRBJ2-1; V: TRBV30; CDR3: CAWSVGRGASNEQFF; DNA: TGTGCCTGGAGTGTAGGGCGGGGGGCCTCCAATGAGCAGTTCTTC
size: once; D: -; J: TRBJ2-2; V: TRBV12-3/TRBV12-4; CDR3: CASSLVLRELFF; DNA: TGTGCCAGCAGTTTAGTCCTCCGGGAGCTGTTTTTT
size: -; D: -; J: TRBJ2-7; V: TRBV27; CDR3: CASSFSLRTALSYEQYF; DNA: TGTGCCAGCAGTTTCTCTCTGCGAACAGCACTCTCCTACGAGCAGTACTTC
size: -; D: -; J: TRBJ1-2; V: TRBV6-6; CDR3: CASSYWGANYGYTF; DNA: TGTGCCAGCAGTTACTGGGGGGCTAACTATGGCTACACCTTC
size: -; D: TRBD1; J: TRBJ1-6; V: TRBV27; CDR3: CASSPGQGYISPLHF; DNA: TGTGCCAGCAGCCCCGGACAGGGCTATATTTCACCCCTCCACTTT